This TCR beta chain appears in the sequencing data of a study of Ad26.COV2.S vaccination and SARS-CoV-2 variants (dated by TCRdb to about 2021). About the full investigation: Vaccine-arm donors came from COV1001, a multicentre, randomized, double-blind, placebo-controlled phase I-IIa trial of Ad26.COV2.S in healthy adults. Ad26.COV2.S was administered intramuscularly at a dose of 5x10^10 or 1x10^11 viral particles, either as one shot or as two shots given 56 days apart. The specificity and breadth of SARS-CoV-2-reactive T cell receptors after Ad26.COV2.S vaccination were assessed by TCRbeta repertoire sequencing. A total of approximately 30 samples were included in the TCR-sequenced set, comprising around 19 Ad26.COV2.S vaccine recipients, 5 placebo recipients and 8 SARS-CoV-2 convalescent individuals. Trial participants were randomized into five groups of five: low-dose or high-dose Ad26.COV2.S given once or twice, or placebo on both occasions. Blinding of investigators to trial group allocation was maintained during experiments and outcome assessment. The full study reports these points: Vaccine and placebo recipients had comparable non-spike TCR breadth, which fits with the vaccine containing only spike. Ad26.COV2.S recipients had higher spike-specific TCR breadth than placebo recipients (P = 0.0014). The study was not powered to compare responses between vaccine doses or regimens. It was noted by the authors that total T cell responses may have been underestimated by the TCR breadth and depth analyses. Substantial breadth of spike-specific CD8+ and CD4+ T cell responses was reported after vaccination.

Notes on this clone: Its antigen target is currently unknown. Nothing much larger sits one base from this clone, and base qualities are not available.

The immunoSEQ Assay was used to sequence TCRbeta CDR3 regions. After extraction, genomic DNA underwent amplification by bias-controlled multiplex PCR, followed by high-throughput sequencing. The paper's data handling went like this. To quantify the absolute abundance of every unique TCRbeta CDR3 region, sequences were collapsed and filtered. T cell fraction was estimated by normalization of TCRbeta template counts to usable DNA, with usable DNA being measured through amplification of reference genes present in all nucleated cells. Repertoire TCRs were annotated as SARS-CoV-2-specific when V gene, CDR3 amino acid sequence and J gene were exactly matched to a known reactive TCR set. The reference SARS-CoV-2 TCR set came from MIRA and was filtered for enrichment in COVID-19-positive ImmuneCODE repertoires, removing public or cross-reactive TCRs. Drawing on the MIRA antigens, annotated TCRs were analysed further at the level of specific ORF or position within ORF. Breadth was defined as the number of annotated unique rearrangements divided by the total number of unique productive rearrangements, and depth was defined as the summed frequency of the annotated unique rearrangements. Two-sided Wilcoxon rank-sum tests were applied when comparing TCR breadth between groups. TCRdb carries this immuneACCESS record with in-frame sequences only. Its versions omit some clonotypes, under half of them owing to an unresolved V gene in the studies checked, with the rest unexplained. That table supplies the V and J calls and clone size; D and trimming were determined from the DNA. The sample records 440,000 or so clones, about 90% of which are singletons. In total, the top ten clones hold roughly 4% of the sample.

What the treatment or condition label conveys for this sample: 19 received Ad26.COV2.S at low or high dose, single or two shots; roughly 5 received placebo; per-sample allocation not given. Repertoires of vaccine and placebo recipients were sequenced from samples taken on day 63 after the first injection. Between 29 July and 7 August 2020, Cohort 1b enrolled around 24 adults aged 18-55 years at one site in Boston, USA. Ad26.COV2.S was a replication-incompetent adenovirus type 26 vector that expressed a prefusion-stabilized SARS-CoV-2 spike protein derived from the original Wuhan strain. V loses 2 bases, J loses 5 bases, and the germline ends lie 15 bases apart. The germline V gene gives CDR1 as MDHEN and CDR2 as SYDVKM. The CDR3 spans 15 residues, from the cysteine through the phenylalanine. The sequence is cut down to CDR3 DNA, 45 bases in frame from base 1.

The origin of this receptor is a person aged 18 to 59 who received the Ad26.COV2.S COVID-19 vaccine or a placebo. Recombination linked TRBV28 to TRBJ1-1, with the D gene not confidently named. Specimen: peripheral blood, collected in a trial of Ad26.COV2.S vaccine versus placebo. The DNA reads TGTGCCAGCAGTTTAAGTATGGGTCCCGGGACTGAAGCTTTCTTT. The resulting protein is CASSLSMGPGTEAFF.